This TCR beta chain was captured in a study of blood T cell repertoires in COVID-19. Study in general: Donors in the United States, Italy and Spain gave samples during acute or convalescent COVID-19.

V lost 4 bases and J lost 4, with 15 bases in between. Germline values: CDR1 SGHRS, CDR2 YFSETQ. The CDR3 has 15 residues. Donors in Cohort 3 who had recovered were those with two negative PCRs, healthcare professional clearance, or resolution of their symptoms. Per the authors' pipeline: Reference gene primer amplification gave nucleated cell count estimates. Some clones are missing from TCRdb's copy, which holds only in-frame ones; the method was immunoSEQ multiplex PCR. V and J calls and clone size are copied from that table; D and trimming were computed from the DNA. Here the sample spans a few hundred thousand clones, approximately 88% being singletons.

The TCR originated in a woman in her 30s who had recovered from COVID-19. The chain links TRBV5-1 to TRBJ2-1; tentatively, D is TRBD2 (6 bases). Input material: PBMCs or T cells enriched from blood (not recorded which). CDR3 region: CASSPTGDEYNEQFF. The CDR3 DNA follows: TGCGCCAGCAGCCCGACGGGAGATGAGTACAATGAGCAGTTCTTC. Full variable domain (rest looked up from reference TRBV5-1 and TRBJ2-1): KAGVTQTPRYLIKTRGQQVTLSCSPISGHRSVSWYQQTPGQGLQFLFEYFSETQRNKGNFPGRFSGRQFSNSRSEMNVSTLELGDSALYLCASSPTGDEYNEQFFGPGTRLTVL.